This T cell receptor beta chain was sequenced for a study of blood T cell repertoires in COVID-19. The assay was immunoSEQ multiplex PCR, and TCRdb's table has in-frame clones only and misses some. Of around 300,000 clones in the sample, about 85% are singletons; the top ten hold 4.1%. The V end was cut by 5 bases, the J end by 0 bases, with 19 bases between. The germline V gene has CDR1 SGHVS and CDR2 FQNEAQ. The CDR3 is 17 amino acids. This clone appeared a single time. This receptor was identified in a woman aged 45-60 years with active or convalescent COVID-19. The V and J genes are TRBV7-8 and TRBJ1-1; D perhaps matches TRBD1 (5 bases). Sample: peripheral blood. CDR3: CASSPNAGIDVNTEAFF. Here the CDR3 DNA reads TGTGCCAGCAGCCCTAACGCAGGGATCGATGTGAACACTGAAGCTTTCTTT.